The next 23 T cell receptor beta chains were all read from a single sample in a study of identifying expanded T cells in peripheral blood. Produced via immunoSEQ multiplex PCR; TCRdb's table is partial and in-frame only. The table records some 100,000 clones, 88% of them present only once. Material: blood. The receptors were gathered from a person between 18 and 75 years old in good health.

The V call is TRBV2, the J call TRBJ1-4, with TRBD1 identical over 10 bases. Losses at the gene ends were 7 bases for V and 7 bases for J; bases not matched to a gene: 3. In germline, CDR1 is SNHLY, CDR2 FYNNEI. This CDR3 is 13 amino acids long. CDR3 in amino acids: CASNGDRGEKLFF. CDR3 sequence (DNA): TGTGCCAGCAATGGGGACAGGGGTGAAAAACTGTTTTTT.

CDR3 DNA sequence: TGTGCCAGCAGCCACCCCCCGGGAAGGGACCTGTTCTTC. Its translation is CASSHPPGRDLFF. The chain links TRBV4-2 to TRBJ2-1; D is possibly TRBD1 or TRBD2 (5 bases each). Germline loops: CDR1 LGHNA, CDR2 YNFKEQ. The V gene lost 3 bases and the J gene lost 15 bases, with 18 bases spanning the gap. The CDR3 loop spans 13 amino acids.

The chain links TRBV13 to TRBJ1-2, with TRBD1 matching 9 bases. CDR3 length: 15 residues. V lost 7 bases to trimming and J lost 3 bases; unmatched junction nucleotides: 9. The germline V gene encodes CDR1 PRHDT and CDR2 FYEKMQ (reference sequence). CDR3 residues: CASNIRTGDDYGYTF. CDR3 DNA: TGTGCCAGCAACATCCGGACAGGGGACGACTATGGCTACACCTTC.

The chain uses TRBV5-4 and TRBJ1-2; tentatively, D is TRBD1 (6 bases). Trimming took off 5 bases at V and 3 bases at J, with 17 bases between the two ends. This CDR3 comprises 15 residues. The germline CDR1 and CDR2 sequences are SGHNT and YYREEE (reference sequence). CDR3 bases: TGTGCCAGCAGTACCACAGGGCGACTCGACTATGGCTACACCTTC. Amino acid sequence: CASSTTGRLDYGYTF.

The chain uses TRBV7-9 and TRBJ1-6, with a possible D match to TRBD1 (6 bases). This CDR3 spans 18 amino acids. Per germline, CDR1 SEHNR and CDR2 FQNEAQ (reference sequence). Between the trimmed V and J ends, which lost 9 bases and 0 bases, there was a span of 21 bases. CDR3: CASSLITGTSSYNSPLHF. The DNA of the CDR3 is TGTGCCAGTTCCCTTATTACAGGGACGAGCTCCTATAATTCACCCCTCCACTTT.

This rearrangement joins TRBV6-4 to TRBJ2-5; TRBD2 agrees at 11 bases. This CDR3 contains 13 residues. Germline trimming cut 4 bases from V and 5 bases from J; bases unmatched to any gene: 0. In germline, CDR1 is MRHNA, CDR2 SNTAGT. The CDR3 here is CASSGLAGETQYF. In DNA, the CDR3 is TGTGCCAGCAGTGGACTAGCGGGGGAGACCCAGTACTTC.

The chain combines TRBV7-9 with TRBJ1-4; D possibly corresponds to TRBD1 (5 bases). Germline V lookup: CDR1 SEHNR, CDR2 FQNEAQ (reference sequence). The ends were cut back, 5 bases at V and 8 bases at J, with 15 bases in the middle. The CDR3 spans 14 residues. The CDR3 DNA sequence: TGTGCCAGCAGCCCCCCCGACAGTTCGGAAAAACTGTTTTTT. Encoded protein: CASSPPDSSEKLFF.

Notes on this clone: The sample has other DNA sequences that encode this CDR3 too. The rearrangement links TRBV5-1 to TRBJ1-2; possible D gene TRBD1, 6 bases. The V gene lost 1 base and the J gene lost 2 bases, with 6 bases spanning the gap. In germline, CDR1 is SGHRS, CDR2 YFSETQ. The CDR3 is 13 amino acids. CDR3 DNA sequence: TGCGCCAGCAGCTTGCAGGGGAACTATGGCTACACCTTC. Translating it yields CASSLQGNYGYTF.

The V gene is TRBV2, the J gene TRBJ2-3, with D maybe TRBD2 (6 bases). The germline V and J ends were trimmed by 6 bases and 0 bases, with 10 bases remaining between them. Germline V gives CDR1 SNHLY, CDR2 FYNNEI. The CDR3 contains 14 residues. CDR3 nucleotides: TGTGCCAGCAGAACTAGCCCCAGCACAGATACGCAGTATTTT. Translation: CASRTSPSTDTQYF.

V is TRBV2 and J is TRBJ2-7; D unresolved. The CDR3 runs 11 residues. CDR1 SNHLY and CDR2 FYNNEI come from the germline V gene. V shed 7 bases and J shed 2 bases, with 6 bases lying between them. CDR3 region: CASTKAYEQYF. CDR3 DNA: TGTGCCAGCACAAAGGCCTACGAGCAGTACTTC.

The chain links TRBV30 to TRBJ1-1; D perhaps matches TRBD1 (5 bases). Trimming pared 5 bases from V and 3 bases from J, leaving 13 bases between. Germline V gives CDR1 GTSNPN, CDR2 SVGIG (reference sequence). The CDR3 is 13 amino acids. CDR3 residues: CAWRTSADTEAFF. CDR3 sequence (DNA): TGTGCCTGGCGGACATCTGCTGACACTGAAGCTTTCTTT.

The chain uses TRBV5-4 and TRBJ2-1; tentative D call: TRBD2 (6 bases). The CDR3 consists of 13 residues. CDR1 SGHNT and CDR2 YYREEE come from the germline V gene (reference sequence). V shed 0 bases and J shed 8 bases, with 9 bases lying between them. The CDR3 DNA is TGTGCCAGCAGCTTGGCACTAGCCCATGAGCAGTTCTTC. Translated, it gives CASSLALAHEQFF.

The chain combines TRBV30 with TRBJ2-6, with D tentatively TRBD1 (5 bases). The V end was cut by 0 bases, the J end by 4 bases, with 10 bases between. In germline, CDR1 is GTSNPN, CDR2 SVGIG (reference sequence). CDR3 length: 15 amino acids. The CDR3 nucleotides read TGTGCCTGGAGTGTTTCAGGGTCCGGGGCCAACGTCCTGACTTTC. Translation gives CAWSVSGSGANVLTF.

V gene TRBV29-1 combines with J gene TRBJ1-2, with 7 bases aligning to TRBD1. Germline CDR1 and CDR2: SQVTM and ANQGSEA. The CDR3 spans 13 residues. The V and J ends lost 3 bases and 0 bases, in that order; junction bases with no gene match: 1. The CDR3 sequence: CSVDQGANYGYTF. CDR3 sequence (DNA): TGCAGCGTTGACCAGGGGGCTAACTATGGCTACACCTTC.

This clone was detected only once. The CDR3 coding sequence is TGTGCCATCGGTTCTAGCGGGGGCTCCTACAATGAGCAGTTCTTC. This translates into CAIGSSGGSYNEQFF. This chain uses TRBV10-3 with TRBJ2-1, with 10 bases aligning to TRBD2. The CDR3 sequence is 15 residues long. The germline CDR1 and CDR2 sequences are ENHRY and SYGVKD. Trimming cost V 8 bases and J 0 bases; bases outside gene matches: 4.

The V call is TRBV2, the J call TRBJ1-1; D not certain. This CDR3 comprises 15 residues. V was pared by 5 bases and J by 7 bases, with 20 bases between. Germline V lookup: CDR1 SNHLY, CDR2 FYNNEI. CDR3 in amino acids: CASSPSTLLTREAFF. The CDR3 nucleotides are TGTGCCAGCAGTCCTAGCACCCTATTGACCCGTGAAGCTTTCTTT.

CDR3 region: CASSQVTGGTYNEQFF. In DNA form, the CDR3 reads TGTGCCAGCAGCCAAGTAACGGGGGGGACCTACAATGAGCAGTTCTTC. This chain links TRBV4-2 with TRBJ2-1, with 8 bases matching TRBD2. The V gene end was trimmed by 1 base and the J gene end by 2 bases; junction bases not matched to a gene: 4. The CDR3 is 16 residues long. Germline CDR1 is LGHNA and CDR2 is YNFKEQ.

This chain joins TRBV5-4 and TRBJ2-1, with a possible D match to TRBD2 (6 bases). V lost 0 bases to trimming and J lost 4 bases, with 17 bases between them. The CDR3 runs 17 residues. Germline assignment: CDR1 SGHNT and CDR2 YYREEE (reference sequence). The CDR3 DNA is TGTGCCAGCAGCTTGGGGGGGGACGGCGCGCTTTACAATGAGCAGTTCTTC. Translation gives CASSLGGDGALYNEQFF.

In its sample, this clone was seen a few times. The gene calls are TRBV4-3 and TRBJ1-1; 9 bases are shared with TRBD1. Trimming removed 1 base from V and 5 bases from J; junction bases left unmatched: 2. Germline V lookup: CDR1 LGHNA, CDR2 YSLEER. The CDR3 contains 14 residues. The CDR3, as DNA: TGCGCCAGCAGCCAAGTGACAGGGGGAACTGAAGCTTTCTTT. Translating it yields CASSQVTGGTEAFF.

This chain joins TRBV19 and TRBJ1-5, with D possibly being TRBD1 (6 bases). The germline V gene has CDR1 LNHDA and CDR2 SQIVND (reference sequence). The CDR3 covers 14 residues. V was shortened by 3 bases and J by 7 bases, with 13 bases between the two germline ends. CDR3 loop: CASSMGQQGQPQHF. The CDR3 nucleotides read TGTGCCAGTAGTATGGGCCAACAGGGACAGCCCCAGCATTTT. The whole variable domain, filled in from reference TRBV19 and TRBJ1-5, reads DGGITQSPKYLFRKEGQNVTLSCEQNLNHDAMYWYRQDPGQGLRLIYYSQIVNDFQKGDIAEGYSVSREKKESFPLTVTSAQKNPTAFYLCASSMGQQGQPQHFGDGTRLSIL.

The rearrangement links TRBV6-1 to TRBJ1-2; D may be TRBD1 (6 bases). The V gene lost 2 bases and the J gene lost 4 bases, with 11 bases spanning the gap. The CDR3 runs 14 residues. The germline V gene has CDR1 MNHNS and CDR2 SASEGT. Here the CDR3 reads CASSESRGFYGYTF. In DNA, the CDR3 is TGTGCCAGCAGTGAAAGTAGGGGGTTCTATGGCTACACCTTC.

In nucleotides, the CDR3 is TGTGCCAGCAGCTCCCTCGGGGCGGAAGGAAACACCATATATTTT. It translates to CASSSLGAEGNTIYF. The V call is TRBV7-9, the J call TRBJ1-3; possible D gene TRBD1, 5 bases. The CDR3 loop spans 15 amino acids. Between the trimmed V and J ends, which lost 4 bases and 4 bases, there was a span of 14 bases. Germline V gene data show CDR1 as SEHNR and CDR2 as FQNEAQ (reference sequence). Based on the CDR3 plus reference TRBV7-9 and TRBJ1-3, the full variable domain is DTGVSQNPRHKITKRGQNVTFRCDPISEHNRLYWYRQTLGQGPEFLTYFQNEAQLEKSRLLSDRFSAERPKGSFSTLEIQRTEQGDSAMYLCASSSLGAEGNTIYFGEGSWLTVV.

The V call is TRBV18, the J call TRBJ2-1; D perhaps matches TRBD1 (6 bases). Germline values: CDR1 KGHSH, CDR2 LQKENI. Between the trimmed V and J ends, which lost 3 bases and 8 bases, there was a span of 17 bases. This CDR3 is 15 amino acids long. CDR3 region: CASSPLATGIDEQFF. CDR3 DNA: TGTGCCAGCTCACCTCTTGCCACAGGGATCGATGAGCAGTTCTTC.